This T cell receptor beta chain was sequenced for a study of cytomegalovirus exposure and HLA in healthy donors. Per germline, CDR1 SGHRS and CDR2 YFSETQ. The V and J ends lost 0 bases and 7 bases respectively, with 16 bases between them. The CDR3 totals 15 residues. Donors showed nominal health when sampled, although they likely had unrecorded immune exposures. A multiplex PCR was run with 60 Vbeta primers and 13 Jbeta primers. Produced via immunoSEQ multiplex PCR; TCRdb's table is partial and in-frame only. This table lists tens of thousands of clones. This clonotype originated in a female donor in good health and CMV-seropositive. The chain recombines TRBV5-1 with TRBJ2-5, with D tentatively TRBD2 (5 bases). The sequenced sample was PBMCs. CDR3 in amino acids: CASSLEDSQEGTQYF. Written as DNA, the CDR3 is TGCGCCAGCAGCTTGGAGGACTCCCAAGAGGGGACCCAGTACTTC.